Listed below are T cell receptor beta chains from one sample, sequenced in a study of cytomegalovirus exposure and HLA in healthy donors. Sequencing was performed with immunoSEQ multiplex PCR; in TCRdb, only in-frame clones are kept and a portion is missing. The sample lists 160,000 or so clones; 82% were seen once. The sample comprised PBMCs. All receptors come from a woman aged 50 to 65 in good health and CMV-seronegative. Both conserved end residues are part of each CDR3. The D gene is left open where the match is weak. A row's size may be missing; if present it is once, few, many or a size class.

j_call d_call clone_size v_call cdr3_nt cdr3_aa
TRBJ1-5 NA NA TRBV7-2 TGTGCCAGCAGCCTCGGGGGTAACAATCAGCCCCAGCATTTT CASSLGGNNQPQHF
TRBJ2-5 NA few TRBV5-4 TGTGCCAGCAGCTTGGGCGGCACCTCGCAGGAGACCCAGTACTTC CASSLGGTSQETQYF
TRBJ2-7 TRBD1 NA TRBV27 TGTGCCAGCAGTTTCAAGGGACAGCATGCAACCTACGAGCAGTACTTC CASSFKGQHATYEQYF
TRBJ2-7 TRBD2 NA TRBV4-2 TGTGCCAGCAGCCGGCCGGGGGGCGGGAGGGTTGACGAGCAGTACTTC CASSRPGGGRVDEQYF
TRBJ2-5 NA NA TRBV23-1 TGCGCCAGCAGTCAGGAACCTCGGGACATCCAAGGGAAGACCCAGTACTTC CASSQEPRDIQGKTQYF
TRBJ1-1 NA few TRBV5-1 TGCGCCAGCAGCTTGTTCGACACCTTGAACACTGAAGCTTTCTTT CASSLFDTLNTEAFF
TRBJ2-1 TRBD2 NA TRBV5-1 TGCGCCAGCAGCTTGAGCACTAGCGGAAGATTAACCTACAATGAGCAGTTCTTC CASSLSTSGRLTYNEQFF
TRBJ1-2 TRBD1 NA TRBV10-3 TGTGCCATCAATACAGGGGGTTCCTATGGCTACACCTTC CAINTGGSYGYTF
TRBJ1-2 NA NA TRBV11-1 TGTGCCAGCAGCAAGGACACCGCTGGGTATGGCTACACCTTC CASSKDTAGYGYTF
TRBJ2-7 TRBD1 NA TRBV7-9 TGTGCCAGCAGCTTTCCGGACAGGGCCTACGAGCAGTACTTC CASSFPDRAYEQYF
TRBJ2-1 TRBD2 NA TRBV11-3 TGTGCCAGCAGCTTATCATTAGCGGGACGTGAGCAGTTCTTC CASSLSLAGREQFF
TRBJ2-5 NA NA TRBV2 TGTGCCAGCAGGGGGGGGCCTGAGACCCAGTACTTC CASRGGPETQYF
TRBJ1-3 NA NA TRBV9 TGTGCCAGCAGCGTAGGGCAGGGCTCTGGAAACACCATATATTTT CASSVGQGSGNTIYF
TRBJ1-5 TRBD1 NA TRBV6-5 TGTGCCAGCAGTTACTCAGGACAGGTACATCAGCCCCAGCATTTT CASSYSGQVHQPQHF
TRBJ2-1 TRBD2 NA TRBV15 TGTGCCACCAGCAGAGATGTGGCTAGCGGGAGAGGGTCCTACAATGAGCAGTTCTTC CATSRDVASGRGSYNEQFF
TRBJ2-3 TRBD2 NA TRBV18 TGTGCCAGCTCACCACGGGCTAGCGGTAGCACAGATACGCAGTATTTT CASSPRASGSTDTQYF
TRBJ2-7 TRBD2 NA TRBV2 TGTGCCAGCAGTGCCGGGGGGAATAGGTACGAGCAGTACTTC CASSAGGNRYEQYF
TRBJ2-5 NA NA TRBV7-2 TGTGCCAGCAGCCTCGCGGGGCCGGGCATGGAGACCCAGTACTTC CASSLAGPGMETQYF
TRBJ2-5 NA few TRBV5-6 TGTGCCAGCAGCTACGGAGGGCCGGTAGAGACCCAGTACTTC CASSYGGPVETQYF
TRBJ2-1 NA NA TRBV4-3 TGCGCCAGCAGCCAAGACAACAGGGAGATGGTACATGAGCAGTTCTTC CASSQDNREMVHEQFF